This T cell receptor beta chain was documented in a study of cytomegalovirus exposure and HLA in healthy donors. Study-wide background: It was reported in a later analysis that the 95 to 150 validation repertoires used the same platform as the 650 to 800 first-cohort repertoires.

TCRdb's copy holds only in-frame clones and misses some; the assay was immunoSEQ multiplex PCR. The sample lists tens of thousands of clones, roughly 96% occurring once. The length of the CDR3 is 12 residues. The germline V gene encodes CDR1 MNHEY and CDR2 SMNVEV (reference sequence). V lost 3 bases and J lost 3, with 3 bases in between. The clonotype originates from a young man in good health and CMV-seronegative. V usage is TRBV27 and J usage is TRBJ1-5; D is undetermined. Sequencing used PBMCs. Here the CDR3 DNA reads TGTGCCAGCAGTTTTCTCAATCAGCCCCAGCATTTT. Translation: CASSFLNQPQHF.